A single sample gave rise to the 17 T cell receptor beta chains below, sequenced in a study of T cell responses to AZD1222 COVID-19 vaccine. The repertoire was sequenced with immunoSEQ multiplex PCR; TCRdb's copy has only in-frame clones and lacks some. The profile shows roughly 99,000 clones, around 90% of them singletons. The sequenced sample was peripheral blood, obtained on day 0 of AZD1222 vaccination. These receptors all come from an adult in good health.

The chain combines TRBV4-2 with TRBJ2-1; D possibly uses TRBD1 or TRBD2 (6 bases each). Germline-derived CDR1 and CDR2 are LGHNA and YNFKEQ. The CDR3 extends over 16 amino acids. The V gene lost 0 bases and the J gene lost 8 bases, with 17 bases spanning the gap. CDR3 nucleotide sequence: TGTGCCAGCAGCCAAGATCCCGGGGGCCGGCCGGATGAGCAGTTCTTC. Translated, it gives CASSQDPGGRPDEQFF.

This clone was picked up a small number of times. The chain carries TRBV6-4 and TRBJ1-1; D call uncertain. Trimming took off 8 bases at V and 3 bases at J, with 16 bases between the two ends. The CDR3 is 14 residues long. CDR1 MRHNA and CDR2 SNTAGT come from the germline V gene. DNA of the CDR3: TGTGCCAGCCAATTCCGGAGCGAGGACACTGAAGCTTTCTTT. This codes for CASQFRSEDTEAFF.

CDR3 coding DNA: TGTGCCAGCAGCTCTAGACAGGGTTACTCCTACGAGCAGTACTTC. Amino acids: CASSSRQGYSYEQYF. The gene calls are TRBV7-2 and TRBJ2-7; TRBD1 matches at 7 bases. The CDR3 runs 15 residues. The V and J ends lost 4 bases and 0 bases, in that order; junction bases with no gene match: 6. Germline V gene sequence: CDR1 SGHTA, CDR2 FQGNSA.

This clone was detected only a few times. The rearrangement uses TRBV12-5 and TRBJ2-2, with TRBD2 as a possible D gene (6 bases). Germline CDR1 LGHNT, CDR2 FRNRAP. The CDR3 has 14 amino acids. Trimming shortened V by 7 bases and J by 8 bases, and 17 bases separated the two germline ends. This CDR3 reads CASAPPGSEGELFF. Written as DNA, the CDR3 is TGTGCTAGTGCGCCTCCCGGGAGCGAGGGGGAGCTGTTTTTT.

The rearrangement joins TRBV19 to TRBJ1-1, with a tentative D call TRBD1 (6 bases). The germline V gene has CDR1 LNHDA and CDR2 SQIVND (reference sequence). V was pared by 6 bases and J by 1 base, with 12 bases between. The CDR3 totals 14 residues. As DNA, the CDR3 is TGTGCCAGTAGGGACAGCATTAAGAACACTGAAGCTTTCTTT. This translates into CASRDSIKNTEAFF.

This clone has more than one count but fewer than ten. The chain carries TRBV5-1 and TRBJ2-2; a weak D match, TRBD2 (6 bases). This CDR3 has 14 amino acids. Germline CDR1 reads SGHRS; CDR2 reads YFSETQ. Trimming left V 5 bases short and J 4 bases short, with 12 bases between. The CDR3 reads CASRGGSGTGELFF. CDR3 in DNA: TGCGCCAGCAGGGGGGGAAGTGGCACCGGGGAGCTGTTTTTT.

The chain carries TRBV3-1 (or the pseudogene TRBV3-2) and TRBJ2-3; 8 nucleotides line up with TRBD2. V lost 5 bases and J lost 6; bases outside the gene matches: 7. The CDR3 is 14 residues long. Germline lookup yields CDR1 LGHDT and CDR2 YNNKEL (reference sequence). CDR3 amino acids: CASSDGLASDTQYF. The CDR3 DNA reads as TGTGCCAGCAGCGATGGACTAGCATCGGATACGCAGTATTTT.

The chain links TRBV2 to TRBJ1-4; the match to TRBD1 covers 8 bases. Germline CDR1 SNHLY, CDR2 FYNNEI. This CDR3 spans 15 amino acids. Germline trimming cut 6 bases from V and 8 bases from J; bases unmatched to any gene: 11. The CDR3 loop is CASSLEQGAGEKLFF. In DNA, the CDR3 is TGTGCCAGCAGCCTAGAGCAGGGGGCGGGAGAAAAACTGTTTTTT.

This clone was recorded a few times. The rearrangement joins TRBV19 to TRBJ1-2; D remains unclear. Trimming pared 4 bases from V and 5 bases from J, leaving 20 bases between. This CDR3 is built from 16 residues. Germline CDR1 LNHDA, CDR2 SQIVND (reference sequence). The CDR3 DNA is TGTGCCAGTAGTAGGCTACTTGGGTTGCAGGAATATGGCTACACCTTC. Amino acids: CASSRLLGLQEYGYTF.

J is TRBJ2-7 and V is TRBV5-4, with a weak D call TRBD2 (6 bases). V was clipped by 5 bases and J by 0 bases, with 12 bases between them. CDR3 length: 14 amino acids. Germline CDR1 and CDR2: SGHNT and YYREEE (reference sequence). The CDR3 coding sequence is TGTGCCAGCAGTCGGGGAGGAAACTCCTACGAGCAGTACTTC. Amino acid sequence: CASSRGGNSYEQYF. Using reference TRBV5-4 and TRBJ2-7 for the parts outside the CDR3, the full variable domain is ETGVTQSPTHLIKTRGQQVTLRCSSQSGHNTVSWYQQALGQGPQFIFQYYREEENGRGNFPPRFSGLQFPNYSSELNVNALELDDSALYLCASSRGGNSYEQYFGPGTRLTVT.

The rearrangement links TRBV19 to TRBJ1-5; D remains ambiguous. CDR3 length equals 14 residues. In germline, CDR1 is LNHDA, CDR2 SQIVND (reference sequence). V lost 2 bases and J lost 4, with 9 bases in between. CDR3 protein: CASSIQGSNQPQHF. The CDR3 region has the DNA TGTGCCAGTAGTATACAAGGGTCAAATCAGCCCCAGCATTTT.

The chain has TRBV6-5 and TRBJ2-2; TRBD2 is a possible D gene (6 bases). The ends were cut back, 0 bases at V and 6 bases at J, with 8 bases in the middle. This CDR3 has 14 amino acids. Germline lookup yields CDR1 MNHEY and CDR2 SVGAGI. The DNA of the CDR3 is TGTGCCAGCAGTTACTCAGGAGGGGCCGGGGAGCTGTTTTTT. As protein: CASSYSGGAGELFF.

This chain joins TRBV7-3 and TRBJ2-7; D is unclear. The CDR3 has 14 amino acids. In germline, CDR1 is SGHTA, CDR2 FQGTGA. The V end was cut by 2 bases, the J end by 2 bases, with 10 bases between. The CDR3 protein is CASSLGRGPYEQYF. The CDR3 region has the DNA TGTGCCAGCAGCTTAGGCCGCGGACCCTACGAGCAGTACTTC.

The sample holds a few counts of this clone. The rearrangement joins TRBV25-1 to TRBJ1-1; D may be TRBD1 (6 bases). CDR3 length: 13 residues. V gave up 7 bases and J gave up 1 base, with 10 bases separating them. The V gene's germline CDR1 is MGHDK and CDR2 SYGVNS. DNA of the CDR3: TGTGCCAGCAAAAGGGGGGGGAACACTGAAGCTTTCTTT. Its protein is CASKRGGNTEAFF.

The CDR3 region has the DNA TGTGCCAGCAGCTGGACAGGGGGCGGGAACACTGAAGCTTTCTTT. It specifies CASSWTGGGNTEAFF. The V call is TRBV7-2, the J call TRBJ1-1; 11 bases are a match to TRBD1. V lost 4 bases, J lost 1 base, and 2 bases stayed unmatched. The CDR3 consists of 15 residues. Germline V lookup: CDR1 SGHTA, CDR2 FQGNSA. Drawing the rest from reference TRBV7-2 and TRBJ1-1, the complete variable domain is GAGVSQSPSNKVTEKGKDVELRCDPISGHTALYWYRQSLGQGLEFLIYFQGNSAPDKSGLPSDRFSAERTGGSVSTLTIQRTQQEDSAVYLCASSWTGGGNTEAFFGQGTRLTVV.

This clone appeared a few times. The rearrangement links TRBV28 to TRBJ1-5, with 7 bases identical to TRBD1. Trimming at V came to 5 bases and at J to 1 base, leaving 8 bases not matched to a gene. This CDR3 has 16 amino acids. Per germline, CDR1 MDHEN and CDR2 SYDVKM. The CDR3 reads CASSPWDSTSNQPQHF. As DNA, the CDR3 is TGTGCCAGCAGTCCCTGGGACAGCACGAGCAATCAGCCCCAGCATTTT.

This clone was counted a single time. The chain recombines TRBV11-2 with TRBJ2-5; tentative D call: TRBD2 (6 bases). Trimming took 2 bases from V and 5 from J, leaving 12 bases between them. Germline V gene lookup returns CDR1 SGHAT and CDR2 FQNNGV. CDR3 length: 14 amino acids. The CDR3 DNA reads TGTGCCAGCAGCTTAACGGGAGTGGGGGAGACCCAGTACTTC. Translating it yields CASSLTGVGETQYF.